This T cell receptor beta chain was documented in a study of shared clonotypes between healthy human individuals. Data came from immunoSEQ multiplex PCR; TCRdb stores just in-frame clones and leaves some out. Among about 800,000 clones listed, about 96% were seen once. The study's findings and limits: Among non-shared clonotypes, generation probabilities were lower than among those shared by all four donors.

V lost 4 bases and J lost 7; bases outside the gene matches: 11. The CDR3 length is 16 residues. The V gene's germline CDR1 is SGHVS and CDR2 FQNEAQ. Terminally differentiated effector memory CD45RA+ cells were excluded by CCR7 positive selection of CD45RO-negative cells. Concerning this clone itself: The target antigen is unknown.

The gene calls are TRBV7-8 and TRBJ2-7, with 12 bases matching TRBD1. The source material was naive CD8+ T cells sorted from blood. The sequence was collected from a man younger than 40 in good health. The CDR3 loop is CASSSGAGQGAREQYF. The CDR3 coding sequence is TGTGCCAGCAGCTCCGGCGCGGGACAGGGGGCAAGGGAGCAGTACTTC.